Below are 19 T cell receptor beta chains sequenced from a single sample in a study of cytomegalovirus exposure and HLA in healthy donors. The data were produced by immunoSEQ multiplex PCR, yet TCRdb's version contains in-frame clones alone and is incomplete. The table includes 55,000 to 65,000 clones, approximately 96% detected once. The sequencing sample was made of PBMCs. The receptors stem from a man aged 18 to 35 in good health and CMV-seronegative.

The chain is built from TRBV18 and TRBJ1-2; D remains ambiguous. Germline V gene sequence: CDR1 KGHSH, CDR2 LQKENI. Between the trimmed V and J ends, which lost 6 bases and 6 bases, there was a span of 17 bases. This CDR3 is built from 14 residues. CDR3 sequence: CASSHNGHGDGYTF. The CDR3 DNA follows: TGTGCCAGCTCCCACAACGGGCACGGGGATGGCTACACCTTC.

The chain uses TRBV7-8 and TRBJ2-1; the match to TRBD2 covers 10 bases. Trimming cost V 5 bases and J 3 bases; bases outside gene matches: 4. Germline V gene lookup returns CDR1 SGHVS and CDR2 FQNEAQ. The CDR3 is made up of 15 amino acids. In DNA form, the CDR3 reads TGTGCCAGCAGCCGCCTAGCGGGGGACTACAATGAGCAGTTCTTC. Protein product: CASSRLAGDYNEQFF.

The rearrangement links TRBV2 to TRBJ2-1, with TRBD2 matching over 9 bases. This CDR3 region has 14 residues. Germline V gene sequence: CDR1 SNHLY, CDR2 FYNNEI. The J segment lost 9 bases and the V segment lost 7 bases, leaving 10 bases of the junction unmatched. CDR3 loop: CASTWGGREVEQFF. The CDR3 DNA reads as TGTGCCAGCACCTGGGGCGGGAGGGAGGTTGAGCAGTTCTTC.

The rearrangement uses TRBV30 and TRBJ2-3; 7 nucleotides align to TRBD1. This CDR3 has 14 amino acids. Trimming cost V 3 bases and J 1 base; bases outside gene matches: 4. The germline V gene encodes CDR1 GTSNPN and CDR2 SVGIG (reference sequence). CDR3 sequence (DNA): TGTGCCTGGAGCCCTGACAGGGGCACAGATACGCAGTATTTT. Protein product: CAWSPDRGTDTQYF.

This clone showed up just a few times. The V gene is TRBV14, the J gene TRBJ2-1; weak D call: TRBD2 (5 bases). This CDR3 contains 17 residues. From germline, CDR1 is SGHDN and CDR2 FVKESK. Trimming shortened V by 4 bases and J by 0 bases, and 16 bases separated the two germline ends. Here the CDR3 reads CASSPGGLGSSYNEQFF. For the CDR3, the DNA is TGTGCCAGCAGCCCAGGCGGTTTGGGGAGCTCCTACAATGAGCAGTTCTTC.

V usage is TRBV27 and J usage is TRBJ2-1, with D maybe TRBD2 (5 bases). Germline assignment: CDR1 MNHEY and CDR2 SMNVEV (reference sequence). The CDR3 totals 16 residues. V was shortened by 5 bases and J by 8 bases, with 22 bases between the two germline ends. CDR3 DNA: TGTGCCAGCAGTCTAGCCCCCAGGTCAGTCGGGGATGAGCAGTTCTTC. Protein product: CASSLAPRSVGDEQFF.

The V gene is TRBV7-9, the J gene TRBJ1-2; 11 bases are shared with TRBD1. The CDR3 consists of 17 residues. Germline assignment: CDR1 SEHNR and CDR2 FQNEAQ (reference sequence). The V gene end was trimmed by 4 bases and the J gene end by 2 bases; junction bases not matched to a gene: 9. CDR3 in DNA: TGTGCCAGCAGCTCCGAGGACAGGGGGCGCAGGAACTATGGCTACACCTTC. Its translation: CASSSEDRGRRNYGYTF.

This clone came up a few times. The V call is TRBV6-5, the J call TRBJ1-1; TRBD1 is a possible D gene (5 bases). Germline CDR1 is MNHEY and CDR2 is SVGAGI. Trimming cost V 6 bases and J 7 bases, with 15 bases left between them. The CDR3 contains 13 residues. For the CDR3, the DNA is TGTGCCAGCAGGGCGGCCGACAGTTTTGAAGCTTTCTTT. It encodes CASRAADSFEAFF.

The chain is built from TRBV30 and TRBJ2-2; 10 bases align to TRBD2. Germline V gene lookup returns CDR1 GTSNPN and CDR2 SVGIG (reference sequence). With V trimmed by 3 bases and J by 8 bases, 9 bases remained unmatched. CDR3 length: 15 residues. The CDR3: CAWRTSAGGQGELFF. CDR3 DNA: TGTGCCTGGAGGACCTCAGCGGGAGGGCAAGGGGAGCTGTTTTTT. Based on the CDR3 plus reference TRBV30 and TRBJ2-2, the full variable domain is SQTIHQWPATLVQPVGSPLSLECTVEGTSNPNLYWYRQAAGRGLQLLFYSVGIGQISSEVPQNLSASRPQDRQFILSSKKLLLSDSGFYLCAWRTSAGGQGELFFGEGSRLTVL.

The CDR3: CASSLSRAIQPQHF. CDR3 nucleotide sequence: TGTGCCAGCAGTTTATCGAGGGCGATACAGCCCCAGCATTTT. The V call is TRBV27, the J call TRBJ1-5, with D hard to call. The CDR3 extends over 14 amino acids. V dropped 0 bases and J dropped 7 bases, with 10 bases sitting between them. Per germline, CDR1 MNHEY and CDR2 SMNVEV (reference sequence).

This sequence joins TRBV23-1 and TRBJ1-5; 9 bases map to TRBD1. TRBV23-1 is flagged as an ORF with uncertain function. The CDR3 runs 16 residues. J gave up 4 bases and V 0 bases, and 4 bases lay outside the gene matches. The DNA for the CDR3 is TGCGCCAGCAGTCAATCCGACGGACAGGGGAATCAGCCCCAGCATTTT. This translates into CASSQSDGQGNQPQHF.

The chain recombines TRBV10-3 with TRBJ2-2; D ambiguous. Between the trimmed V and J ends, which lost 4 bases and 0 bases, there was a span of 15 bases. Germline V lookup: CDR1 ENHRY, CDR2 SYGVKD. The CDR3 extends over 17 amino acids. CDR3 DNA: TGTGCCATCAGTGCGGAGAGGAGCAGCGCGAACACCGGGGAGCTGTTTTTT. Translating gives CAISAERSSANTGELFF.

CDR3: CASSVPGLAETQYF. CDR3 sequence (DNA): TGTGCCAGCAGTGTCCCGGGACTAGCGGAGACCCAGTACTTC. The J gene is TRBJ2-5, the V gene TRBV6-1; 10 bases are a match to TRBD2. The CDR3 has 14 residues. The V gene end was trimmed by 4 bases and the J gene end by 5 bases; junction bases not matched to a gene: 4. CDR1 is MNHNS and CDR2 is SASEGT in the germline V gene.

This chain links TRBV4-2 with TRBJ2-7, with 10 bases fitting TRBD2. The J segment lost 6 bases and the V segment lost 0 bases, leaving 8 bases of the junction unmatched. This CDR3 spans 16 amino acids. The germline gives CDR1 LGHNA, CDR2 YNFKEQ. The CDR3 region is CASSQDQAGGKGEQYF. The CDR3 DNA reads as TGTGCCAGCAGCCAAGATCAAGCGGGAGGGAAAGGCGAGCAGTACTTC.

V gene TRBV28 combines with J gene TRBJ2-6, with D perhaps matching TRBD2 (5 bases). Germline-derived CDR1 and CDR2 are MDHEN and SYDVKM. With 3 bases removed from V and 0 bases from J, the gap between germline ends came to 18 bases. The CDR3 spans 19 residues. CDR3 residues: CASSFRGRQPISGANVLTF. CDR3 coding DNA: TGTGCCAGCAGTTTTCGGGGTCGTCAGCCGATCTCTGGGGCCAACGTCCTGACTTTC.

This rearrangement joins TRBV5-1 to TRBJ2-5; TRBD1 agrees at 7 bases. The CDR3 runs 16 residues. The J segment lost 5 bases and the V segment lost 0 bases, leaving 10 bases of the junction unmatched. The V gene's germline CDR1 is SGHRS and CDR2 YFSETQ. This CDR3 reads CASSLAATGLRETQYF. Here the CDR3 DNA reads TGCGCCAGCAGCTTGGCCGCGACAGGGTTAAGGGAGACCCAGTACTTC.

The chain employs TRBV5-1 and TRBJ2-3; maybe TRBD1 (6 bases). The CDR3 extends over 15 amino acids. Trimming stripped 0 bases from V and 1 base from J, with 9 bases between. CDR1 and CDR2 (germline): SGHRS, YFSETQ. The CDR3 DNA reads as TGCGCCAGCAGCTTGGAAAACAGGGGCACAGATACGCAGTATTTT. Amino acids: CASSLENRGTDTQYF. The full variable domain, its missing parts supplied by reference TRBV5-1 and TRBJ2-3, is KAGVTQTPRYLIKTRGQQVTLSCSPISGHRSVSWYQQTPGQGLQFLFEYFSETQRNKGNFPGRFSGRQFSNSRSEMNVSTLELGDSALYLCASSLENRGTDTQYFGPGTRLTVL.

The chain couples TRBV5-5 to TRBJ1-2, with 10 bases identical to TRBD1. Trimming took 4 bases from V and 4 from J; bases not matched to a gene: 10. The CDR3 has 16 amino acids. Germline V gene lookup returns CDR1 SGHKS and CDR2 YYEKEE (reference sequence). The CDR3 sequence is CASSPDRGLLIYGYTF. DNA of the CDR3: TGTGCCAGCAGCCCCGACAGGGGGCTCCTCATCTATGGCTACACCTTC.

The rearrangement uses TRBV19 and TRBJ1-1; D is unresolved. Looked up from germline, CDR1 is LNHDA and CDR2 is SQIVND (reference sequence). The CDR3 totals 13 residues. The V and J ends lost 7 bases and 6 bases respectively, with 15 bases between them. This CDR3 reads CASIGGFISEAFF. In DNA, the CDR3 is TGTGCCAGTATCGGAGGGTTCATCTCTGAAGCTTTCTTT.